This T cell receptor (beta chain) is from a study of tumor and adjacent non-tumor tissue in lung cancer. Study in general: Aged about 30 to 76 years, patients included nine to eleven men and 4 to 6 women with stage I to III disease.

This sample's RNA came from whole unsorted tissue. The normal lung tissue was taken more than 3 cm from the tumor edge. The V gene lost 2 bases and the J gene lost 3 bases, with 16 bases spanning the gap. Germline V gives CDR1 MNHEY, CDR2 SVGAGI. There are 16 residues in the CDR3. TCRbeta libraries were built with three rounds of nested PCR, modified from ARM-PCR. Each CDR3 protein is one row after TCRdb ran MiXCR on the multiplex PCR reads. Among some 97,000 distinct CDR3 sequences listed, 65% were seen once. Sequenced sample: distant non-tumor lung tissue. V is TRBV6-5 and J is TRBJ1-1, with D hard to call. The source is a man aged 25-40 years with non-small cell lung cancer. The CDR3 spells CASSYQTSAFYTEAFF. CDR3 bases: TGTGCCAGCAGTTACCAGACTTCGGCTTTCTACACTGAAGCTTTCTTT.